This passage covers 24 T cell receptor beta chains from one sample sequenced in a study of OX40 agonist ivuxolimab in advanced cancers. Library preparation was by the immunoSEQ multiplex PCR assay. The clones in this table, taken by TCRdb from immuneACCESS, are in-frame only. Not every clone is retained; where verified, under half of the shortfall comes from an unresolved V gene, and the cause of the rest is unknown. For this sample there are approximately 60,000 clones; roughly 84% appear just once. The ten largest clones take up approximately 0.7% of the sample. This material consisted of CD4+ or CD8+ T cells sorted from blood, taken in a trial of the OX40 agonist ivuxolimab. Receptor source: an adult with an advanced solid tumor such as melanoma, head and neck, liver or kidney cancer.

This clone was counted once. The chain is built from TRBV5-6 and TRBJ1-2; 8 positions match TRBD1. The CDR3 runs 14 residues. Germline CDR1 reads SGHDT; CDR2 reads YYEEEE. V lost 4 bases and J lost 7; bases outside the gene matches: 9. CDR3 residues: CASSGSDRGGGYTF. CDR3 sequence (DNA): TGTGCCAGCAGCGGCTCAGACAGGGGCGGTGGCTACACCTTC.

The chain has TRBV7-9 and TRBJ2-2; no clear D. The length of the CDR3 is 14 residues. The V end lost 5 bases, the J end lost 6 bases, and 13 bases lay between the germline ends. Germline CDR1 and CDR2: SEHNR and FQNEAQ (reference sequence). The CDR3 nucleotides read TGTGCCAGCAGCCCCGGGTGGGCAGCCGGGGAGCTGTTTTTT. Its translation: CASSPGWAAGELFF.

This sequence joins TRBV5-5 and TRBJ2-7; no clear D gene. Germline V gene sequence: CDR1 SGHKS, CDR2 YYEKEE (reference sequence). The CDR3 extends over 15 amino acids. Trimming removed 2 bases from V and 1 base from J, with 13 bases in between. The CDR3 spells CASSLTGSLSYEQYF. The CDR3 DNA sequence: TGTGCCAGCAGCTTAACCGGGTCCTTGTCCTACGAGCAGTACTTC.

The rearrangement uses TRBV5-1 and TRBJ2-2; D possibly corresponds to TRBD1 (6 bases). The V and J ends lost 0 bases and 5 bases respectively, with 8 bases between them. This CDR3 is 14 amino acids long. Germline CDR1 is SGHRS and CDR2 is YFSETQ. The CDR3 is CASSLERGTGELFF. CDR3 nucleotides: TGCGCCAGCAGCTTGGAAAGGGGGACCGGGGAGCTGTTTTTT.

The CDR3 reads CASSPREKLFF. The CDR3 nucleotides read TGTGCCAGCAGCCCGAGGGAAAAACTGTTTTTT. This chain links TRBV7-9 with TRBJ1-4; D is unresolved. Germline CDR1 reads SEHNR; CDR2 reads FQNEAQ (reference sequence). Trimming pared 5 bases from V and 8 bases from J, leaving 6 bases between. This CDR3 contains 11 residues.

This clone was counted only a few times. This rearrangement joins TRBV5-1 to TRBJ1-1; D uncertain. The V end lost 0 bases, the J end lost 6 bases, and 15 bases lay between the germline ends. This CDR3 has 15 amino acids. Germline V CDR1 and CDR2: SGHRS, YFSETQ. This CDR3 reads CASSLDVRRGSEAFF. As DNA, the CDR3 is TGCGCCAGCAGCTTGGATGTCCGCCGTGGTTCTGAAGCTTTCTTT. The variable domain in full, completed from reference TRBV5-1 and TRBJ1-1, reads KAGVTQTPRYLIKTRGQQVTLSCSPISGHRSVSWYQQTPGQGLQFLFEYFSETQRNKGNFPGRFSGRQFSNSRSEMNVSTLELGDSALYLCASSLDVRRGSEAFFGQGTRLTVV.

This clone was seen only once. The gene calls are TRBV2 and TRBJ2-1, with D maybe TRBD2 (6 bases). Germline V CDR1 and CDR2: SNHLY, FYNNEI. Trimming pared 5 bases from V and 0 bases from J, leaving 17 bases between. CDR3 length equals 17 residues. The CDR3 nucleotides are TGTGCCAGCAGTTGGTCGGGGCTAGCGAACTCCTACAATGAGCAGTTCTTC. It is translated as CASSWSGLANSYNEQFF.

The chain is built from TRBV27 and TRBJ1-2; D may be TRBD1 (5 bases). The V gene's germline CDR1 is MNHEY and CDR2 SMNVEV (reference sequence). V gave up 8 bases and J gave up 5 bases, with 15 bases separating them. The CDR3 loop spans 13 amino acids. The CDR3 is CASGRGYWYGYTF. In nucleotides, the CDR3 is TGTGCCAGCGGGCGGGGGTATTGGTATGGCTACACCTTC.

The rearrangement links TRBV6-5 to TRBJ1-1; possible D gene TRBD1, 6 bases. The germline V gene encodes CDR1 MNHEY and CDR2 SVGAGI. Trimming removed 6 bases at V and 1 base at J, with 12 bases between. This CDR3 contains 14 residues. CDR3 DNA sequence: TGTGCCAGCAGACGCCAGGACAGGAACACTGAAGCTTTCTTT. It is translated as CASRRQDRNTEAFF.

The CDR3 here is CASSLTWTGSTIYGYTF. The DNA for the CDR3 is TGTGCCAGTAGCCTTACCTGGACAGGTTCTACGATCTATGGCTACACCTTC. The chain uses TRBV19 and TRBJ1-2; TRBD1 matches 7 bases. This CDR3 comprises 17 residues. Looked up from germline, CDR1 is LNHDA and CDR2 is SQIVND (reference sequence). Unmatched junction bases numbered 17, after V lost 6 bases and J lost 4 bases.

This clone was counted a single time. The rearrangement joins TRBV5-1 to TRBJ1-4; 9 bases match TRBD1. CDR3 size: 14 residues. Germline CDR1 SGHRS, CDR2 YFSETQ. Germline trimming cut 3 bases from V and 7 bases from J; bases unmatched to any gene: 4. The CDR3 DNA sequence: TGCGCCAGCAGCTGGGGACAGGGTGGTGAAAAACTGTTTTTT. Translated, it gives CASSWGQGGEKLFF. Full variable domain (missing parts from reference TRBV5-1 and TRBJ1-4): KAGVTQTPRYLIKTRGQQVTLSCSPISGHRSVSWYQQTPGQGLQFLFEYFSETQRNKGNFPGRFSGRQFSNSRSEMNVSTLELGDSALYLCASSWGQGGEKLFFGSGTQLSVL.

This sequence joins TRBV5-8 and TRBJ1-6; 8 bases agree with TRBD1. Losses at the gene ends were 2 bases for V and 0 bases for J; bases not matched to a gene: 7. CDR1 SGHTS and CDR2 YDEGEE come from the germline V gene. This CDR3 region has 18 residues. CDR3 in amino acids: CASSFSGGPSSYNSPLHF. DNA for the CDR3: TGTGCCAGCAGCTTCTCAGGGGGCCCTAGCTCCTATAATTCACCCCTCCACTTT.

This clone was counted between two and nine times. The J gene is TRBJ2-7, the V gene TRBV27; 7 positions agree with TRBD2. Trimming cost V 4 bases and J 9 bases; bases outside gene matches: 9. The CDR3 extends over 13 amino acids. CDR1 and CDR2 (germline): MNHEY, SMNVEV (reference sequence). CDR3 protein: CASSWGGYNVQYF. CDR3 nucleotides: TGTGCCAGCAGTTGGGGAGGGTACAATGTGCAGTACTTC.

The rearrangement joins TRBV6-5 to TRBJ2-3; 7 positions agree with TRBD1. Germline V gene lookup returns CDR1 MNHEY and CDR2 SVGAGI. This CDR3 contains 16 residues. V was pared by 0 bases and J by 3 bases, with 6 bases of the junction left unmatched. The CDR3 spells CASSYSMTGTTDTQYF. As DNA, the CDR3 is TGTGCCAGCAGTTACTCGATGACAGGGACGACAGATACGCAGTATTTT.

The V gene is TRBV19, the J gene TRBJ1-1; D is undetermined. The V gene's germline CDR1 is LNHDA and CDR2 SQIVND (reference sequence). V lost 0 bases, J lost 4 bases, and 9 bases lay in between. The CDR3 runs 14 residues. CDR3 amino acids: CASSIERGGTEAFF. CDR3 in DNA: TGTGCCAGTAGTATAGAGCGGGGTGGCACTGAAGCTTTCTTT.

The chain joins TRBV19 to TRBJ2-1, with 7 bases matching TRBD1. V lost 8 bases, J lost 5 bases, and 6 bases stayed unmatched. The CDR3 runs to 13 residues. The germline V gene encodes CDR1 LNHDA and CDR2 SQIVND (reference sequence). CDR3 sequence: CASGLGQDNEQFF. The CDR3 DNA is TGTGCCAGTGGGCTAGGACAGGACAATGAGCAGTTCTTC.

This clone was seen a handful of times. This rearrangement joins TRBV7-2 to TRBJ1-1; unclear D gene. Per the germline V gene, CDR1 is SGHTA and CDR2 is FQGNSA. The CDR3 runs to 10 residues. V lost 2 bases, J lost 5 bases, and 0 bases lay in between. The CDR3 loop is CASSLTEAFF. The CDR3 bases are TGTGCCAGCAGCTTAACTGAAGCTTTCTTT.

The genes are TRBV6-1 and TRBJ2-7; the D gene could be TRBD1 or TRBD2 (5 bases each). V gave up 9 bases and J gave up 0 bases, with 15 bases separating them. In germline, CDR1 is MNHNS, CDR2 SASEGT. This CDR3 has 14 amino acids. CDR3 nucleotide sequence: TGTGCCAGTTGGCCGGGGCAGTACTCCTACGAGCAGTACTTC. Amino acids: CASWPGQYSYEQYF.

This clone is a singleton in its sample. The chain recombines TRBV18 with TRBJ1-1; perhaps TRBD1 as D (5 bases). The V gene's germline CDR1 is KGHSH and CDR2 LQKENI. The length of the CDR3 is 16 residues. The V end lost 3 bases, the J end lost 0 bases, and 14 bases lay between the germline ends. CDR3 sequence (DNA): TGTGCCAGCTCACCTCAGGGAATTTTCATGAACACTGAAGCTTTCTTT. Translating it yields CASSPQGIFMNTEAFF.

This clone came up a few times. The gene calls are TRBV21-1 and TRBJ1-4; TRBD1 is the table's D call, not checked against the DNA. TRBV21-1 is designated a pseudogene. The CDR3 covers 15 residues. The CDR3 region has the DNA TGTGCCAGCCCGGGACAGGGGGCAATAGATGAAAAACTGTTTTTT. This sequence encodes CASPGQGAIDEKLFF.

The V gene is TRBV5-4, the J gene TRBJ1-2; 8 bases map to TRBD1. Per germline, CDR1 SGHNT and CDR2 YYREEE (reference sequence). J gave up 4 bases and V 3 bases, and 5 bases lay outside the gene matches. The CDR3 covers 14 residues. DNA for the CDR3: TGTGCCAGCAGCTCGGGACAGGAGGTCTATGGCTACACCTTC. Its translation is CASSSGQEVYGYTF.

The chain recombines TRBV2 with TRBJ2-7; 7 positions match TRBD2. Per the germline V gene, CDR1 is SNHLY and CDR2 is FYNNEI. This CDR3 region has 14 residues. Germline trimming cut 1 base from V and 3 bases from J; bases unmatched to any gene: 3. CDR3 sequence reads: CASSEEGGSYEQYF. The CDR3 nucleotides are TGTGCCAGCAGTGAAGAGGGCGGGAGCTACGAGCAGTACTTC.

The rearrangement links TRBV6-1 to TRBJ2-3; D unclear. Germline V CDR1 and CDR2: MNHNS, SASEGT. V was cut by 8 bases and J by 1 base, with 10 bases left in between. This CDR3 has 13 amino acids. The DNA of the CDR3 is TGTGCCAGCCGCCCCACGGGCACAGATACGCAGTATTTT. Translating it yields CASRPTGTDTQYF.

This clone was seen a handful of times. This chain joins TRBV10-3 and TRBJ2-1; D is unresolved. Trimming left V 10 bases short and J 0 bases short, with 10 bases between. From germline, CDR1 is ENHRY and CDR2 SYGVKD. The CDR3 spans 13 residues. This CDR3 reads CATHSTSYNEQFF. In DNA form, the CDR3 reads TGTGCCACACATTCTACCTCCTACAATGAGCAGTTCTTC.